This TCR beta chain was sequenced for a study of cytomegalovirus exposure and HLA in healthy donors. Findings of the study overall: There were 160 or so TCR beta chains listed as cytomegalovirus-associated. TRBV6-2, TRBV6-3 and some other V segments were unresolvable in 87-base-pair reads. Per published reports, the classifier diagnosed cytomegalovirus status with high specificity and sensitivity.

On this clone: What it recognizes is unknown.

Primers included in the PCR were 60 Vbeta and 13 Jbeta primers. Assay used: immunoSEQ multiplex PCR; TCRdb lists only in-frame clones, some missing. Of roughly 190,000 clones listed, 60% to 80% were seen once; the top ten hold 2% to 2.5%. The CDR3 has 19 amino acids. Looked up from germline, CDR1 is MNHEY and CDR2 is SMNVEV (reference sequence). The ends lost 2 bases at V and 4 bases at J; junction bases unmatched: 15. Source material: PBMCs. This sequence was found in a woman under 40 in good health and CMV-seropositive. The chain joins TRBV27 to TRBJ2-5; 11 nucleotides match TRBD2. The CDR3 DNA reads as TGTGCCAGCAGTTTAAAGGTGGGGACTAGCGGCTCTCACCGAGAGACCCAGTACTTC. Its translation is CASSLKVGTSGSHRETQYF.